Listed below are T cell receptor beta chains from one sample, sequenced in a study of blood T cell repertoires in COVID-19. Here immunoSEQ multiplex PCR was the method, and the copy in TCRdb shows in-frame clones only, minus some. Of approximately 260,000 clones listed, roughly nine tenths were seen once; the top ten hold under 2.5%. The specimen was PBMCs or T cells enriched from blood (not recorded which). Source of these receptors: a woman aged 55-75 years who had recovered from COVID-19. Both conserved end residues are part of each CDR3. D genes are given only for firm matches.

j_gene	v_gene	d_gene	len	CDR3nt	CDR3aa
TRBJ1-4	TRBV9	-	16	TGTGCCAGCAGCGTAGCTTCGGGGATTGTAGATGAAAAACTGTTTTTT	CASSVASGIVDEKLFF
TRBJ1-1	TRBV10-3	TRBD1	15	TGTGCCATCAGTGAGCCCAGGGGGCTCGAGACTGAAGCTTTCTTT	CAISEPRGLETEAFF
TRBJ1-2	TRBV12-3/TRBV12-4	TRBD1	13	TGTGCCAGCAGTCCGGGGACAGGTCTGGGCTACACCTTC	CASSPGTGLGYTF
TRBJ1-4	TRBV5-4	TRBD1	14	TGTGCCAGCACCGTGGGACAGGGGGATGAAAAACTGTTTTTT	CASTVGQGDEKLFF
TRBJ2-1	TRBV2	-	16	TGTGCCAGCAGTGAATCCCACCCGGTAGGAGCCAATGAGCAGTTCTTC	CASSESHPVGANEQFF
TRBJ2-2	TRBV5-4	-	11	TGTGCCAGCATCTATGCCGGGGAGCTGTTTTTT	CASIYAGELFF
TRBJ1-2	TRBV11-3	TRBD1	15	TGTGCCAGCAGCTTAGGTCAGGGGGTAGGGTATGGCTACACCTTC	CASSLGQGVGYGYTF
TRBJ1-1	TRBV20-1	-	11	TGCAGTGCCAAACAGGCAGTTGAAGCTTTCTTT	CSAKQAVEAFF
TRBJ1-5	TRBV15	-	12	TGTGCCACCAGCTCCCTCGGAGGGCCCCAGCATTTT	CATSSLGGPQHF
TRBJ2-7	TRBV18	-	14	TGTGCCAGCTCACCCAGCGTATTCTCCTACGAGCAGTACTTC	CASSPSVFSYEQYF
TRBJ1-2	TRBV19	-	10	TGTGCCACTAAGGGAGGTGGCTACACCTTC	CATKGGGYTF
TRBJ1-2	TRBV7-3	-	15	TGTGCCAGCAGCTCACAGGGAGCTGGGCTCTATGGCTACACCTTC	CASSSQGAGLYGYTF
TRBJ2-1	TRBV7-8	-	14	TGTGCCAGCAGCTTAGCGGGGGGCTACAATGAGCAGTTCTTC	CASSLAGGYNEQFF
TRBJ2-1	TRBV28	TRBD2	15	TGTGCCAGCAGTCTCGGACTAGCGGGAGTGCATGAGCAGTTCTTC	CASSLGLAGVHEQFF